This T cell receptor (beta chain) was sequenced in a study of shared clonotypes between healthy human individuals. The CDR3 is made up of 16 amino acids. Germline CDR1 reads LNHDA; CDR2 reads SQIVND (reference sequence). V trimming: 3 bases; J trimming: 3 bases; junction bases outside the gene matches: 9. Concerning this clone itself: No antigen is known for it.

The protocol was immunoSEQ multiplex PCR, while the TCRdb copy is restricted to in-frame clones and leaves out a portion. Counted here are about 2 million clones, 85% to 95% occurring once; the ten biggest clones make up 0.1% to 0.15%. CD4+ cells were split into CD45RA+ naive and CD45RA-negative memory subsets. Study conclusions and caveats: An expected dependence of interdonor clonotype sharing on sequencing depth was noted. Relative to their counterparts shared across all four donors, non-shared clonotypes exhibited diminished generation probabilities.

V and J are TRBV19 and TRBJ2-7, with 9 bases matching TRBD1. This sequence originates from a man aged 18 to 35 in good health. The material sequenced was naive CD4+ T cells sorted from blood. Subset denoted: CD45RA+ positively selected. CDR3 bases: TGTGCCAGTAGTATTGAGGGACAGGGCGCGCTCTACGAGCAGTACTTC. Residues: CASSIEGQGALYEQYF.